The source of this T cell receptor (beta chain) is a study of STAT5B mutations in CD4+ large granular lymphocyte leukemia. The wider study: Anti-CD4 microbead selection came after CD8+ cell depletion in cryopreserved samples. Broader study findings: 8/27 top patient clones versus 2/35 control clones were TRBV06-family. No patients shared main leukemic clonotypes, though about 26% appeared at low frequency elsewhere.

On this clone itself: The antigen is unknown.

V was clipped by 5 bases and J by 6 bases; unmatched bases: 7. Germline V CDR1 and CDR2: LNHDA, SQIVND (reference sequence). This CDR3 region has 14 residues. Original processing notes: Productive clonotypes were detectable down to 2.59 x 10-5 frequency. The repertoire was sequenced with immunoSEQ multiplex PCR; TCRdb's copy has only in-frame clones and lacks some. From that table come the V and J calls and clone size; the DNA was used to work out D and trimming. The sample yields 9,800 or so clones, about 79% seen once. The clonotype originates from a man in his 60s with CD4+ T-cell large granular lymphocyte leukemia. The specimen sequenced was PBMCs. V is TRBV19 and J is TRBJ2-1; 7 bases agree with TRBD2. The CDR3 protein is CASSRPSGVNEQFF. CDR3 coding DNA: TGTGCCAGTAGTCGGCCTAGCGGAGTCAATGAGCAGTTCTTC.